The rows below give T cell receptor beta chains drawn from one sample of a study of blood T cell repertoires in COVID-19. Generated by immunoSEQ multiplex PCR, the TCRdb table keeps only in-frame clones and is missing some. Altogether about 180,000 clones are present, about three quarters being singletons, with the ten largest covering over 9.5%. The specimen sequenced was peripheral blood. These receptors all stem from an elderly woman with COVID-19, enrolled during active disease. Both conserved end residues are part of each CDR3. A D gene is named only where the DNA matches it firmly. Size is stated for part of the rows, as once, few or many counts, or as a class when the clone is expanded.

TGTGCCAGCATGGTAGCCGGACTTCCTAATGAAAAACTGTTTTTT	CASMVAGLPNEKLFF	.	.	TRBV28	TRBJ1-4
TGTGCCTGGAGTGTAGGGCAGGGCAAGACCTATGGCTACACCTTC	CAWSVGQGKTYGYTF	.	.	TRBV30	TRBJ1-2
TGTGCCAGCTCTCCTGGACTAGCGGGAGGCCTTGAGCTGTTTTTT	CASSPGLAGGLELFF	.	TRBD2	TRBV18	TRBJ2-2
TGTGCCAGCACCGAGCGAGCTGGGTACAATGAGCAGTTCTTC	CASTERAGYNEQFF	once	.	TRBV2	TRBJ2-1
TGTGCCAGCAGTTCCAACTACGAGCAGTACTTC	CASSSNYEQYF	.	.	TRBV27	TRBJ2-7
TGTGCCAGCAGCCAACCGCTAGTAACTGAGCAGTTCTTC	CASSQPLVTEQFF	.	.	TRBV3-1/TRBV3-2	TRBJ2-1
TGTGCCAGCAGCTTAGCGGGGGCGGGCACCGGGGAGCTGTTTTTT	CASSLAGAGTGELFF	.	.	TRBV7-6	TRBJ2-2
TGTGCCAGCAGCCCTCGCCTAGCGGGAGGGCCCCACGAGCAGTACTTC	CASSPRLAGGPHEQYF	.	TRBD2	TRBV7-2	TRBJ2-7
TGTGCCAGCAGTCTACAGGGGGCGCTTAACTATGGCTACACCTTC	CASSLQGALNYGYTF	many	TRBD1	TRBV27	TRBJ1-2
TGTGCCATCAGTGAGTCGTACGGGACTCCGGTCTACGAGCAGTACTTC	CAISESYGTPVYEQYF	.	.	TRBV10-3	TRBJ2-7
TGTGCCACCTGGACTAGCGGGGGGGCGAACACCGGGGAGCTGTTTTTT	CATWTSGGANTGELFF	.	TRBD2	TRBV27	TRBJ2-2
TGTGCCAGCAGCCCGACAGGGGGTAATGGAAACACCATATATTTT	CASSPTGGNGNTIYF	.	TRBD1	TRBV7-2	TRBJ1-3
TGTGCCAGCAGTCCCGGGATCCTCCTGATTAATGAAAAACTGTTTTTT	CASSPGILLINEKLFF	few	.	TRBV27	TRBJ1-4
TGTGCCAGCGACTCCCCGGAGGCCGGGGAGCTGTTTTTT	CASDSPEAGELFF	.	.	TRBV7-3	TRBJ2-2
TGTGCCAGCAGTTCCACAGGCAGTGGCAATCAGCCCCAGCATTTT	CASSSTGSGNQPQHF	.	.	TRBV27	TRBJ1-5
TGTGCCACCTCCGGGTCCTATAATTCACCCCTCCACTTT	CATSGSYNSPLHF	.	.	TRBV24-1	TRBJ1-6
TGTGCCAGTAGTATCCTGGGGCCGTCGAACACCGGGGAGCTGTTTTTT	CASSILGPSNTGELFF	once	.	TRBV19	TRBJ2-2
TGTGCCAGTAGTTTGGGACAGGGGGCCTTGGATCTGCAGTTCTTC	CASSLGQGALDLQFF	.	TRBD1	TRBV19	TRBJ2-1
TGTGCCAGCAGCTCCCGAACAGGGGGCATCTATGGCTACACCTTC	CASSSRTGGIYGYTF	.	TRBD1	TRBV7-2	TRBJ1-2
TGTGCCAGCAGCTTTCTAGCGGGGTCCCACGAGCAGTACTTC	CASSFLAGSHEQYF	.	TRBD2	TRBV5-5	TRBJ2-7
TGTGCCAGCAGTACGGACAGGGGCGGCGAGACCCAGTACTTC	CASSTDRGGETQYF	.	TRBD1	TRBV2	TRBJ2-5
TGTGCCAGCAGCTTGGGCACAAAGGCTGGCTACACCTTC	CASSLGTKAGYTF	.	.	TRBV7-9	TRBJ1-2